This TCR beta chain was sequenced in a study of shared clonotypes between healthy human individuals. Every donor, a Caucasian adult, lived in Nashville, Tennessee. General observations from the study: Expectations were that clonotype sharing among donors would be affected by sequencing depth. A limitation of the genetic and exposure-history diversity represented arose from few donors.

In the authors' workflow: Filtering differed for immunoSEQ, which gave only junction sequences without quality scores. Clones were read by immunoSEQ multiplex PCR, and TCRdb kept only the in-frame ones, dropping some. V, J and clone size are taken as reported in that table, and D and trimming were inferred from the DNA itself. The sample lists around 980,000 clones, approximately 80% seen once, with 0.61% in the top ten. The CDR3 contains 17 residues. CDR1 is SGHDT and CDR2 is YYEEEE in the germline V gene. The J segment lost 2 bases and the V segment lost 4 bases, leaving 10 bases of the junction unmatched. Details on this clone: Its antigen is currently unknown.

J is TRBJ2-5 and V is TRBV5-6, with 11 bases fitting TRBD2. Sequenced input: memory CD4+ T cells from PBMCs. The subset is: CD45RA-negative fraction. This TCR came from a man younger than 30 in good health. Some clones in this sample may be carry-over from other donors' samples. In nucleotides, the CDR3 is TGTGCCAGCAGCCTGTGGGGACTAGCGGAAGTACAAGAGACCCAGTACTTC. This gives the protein CASSLWGLAEVQETQYF.